Below are 25 T cell receptor beta chains sequenced from a single sample in a study of cytotoxic CD8 clonotypes in ibrutinib-treated CLL. TCRdb's table, derived via immunoSEQ multiplex PCR, lists solely in-frame clones and lacks some. Of about 130,000 clones in the sample, 79% were seen once. The input for sequencing was PBMCs, taken after 12 months of ibrutinib treatment. The origin of the receptors is a human donor with chronic lymphocytic leukemia.

The chain carries TRBV6-5 and TRBJ2-2; no firm D call. Trimming shortened V by 6 bases and J by 1 base, and 9 bases separated the two germline ends. Germline assignment: CDR1 MNHEY and CDR2 SVGAGI. This CDR3 has 14 amino acids. Here the CDR3 DNA reads TGTGCCAGCAGCCGCGACCGGAACACCGGGGAGCTGTTTTTT. It encodes CASSRDRNTGELFF.

The rearrangement joins TRBV19 to TRBJ2-2, with 9 bases fitting TRBD1. The CDR3 covers 15 residues. With 7 bases clipped from V and 7 bases from J, the junction kept 10 bases outside the gene matches. The germline V gene encodes CDR1 LNHDA and CDR2 SQIVND (reference sequence). The DNA for the CDR3 is TGTGCCAGTATGGCGAGGACAGGGGTTAACGGGGAGCTGTTTTTT. It translates to CASMARTGVNGELFF.

The chain employs TRBV12-5 and TRBJ2-7; D possibly corresponds to TRBD1 (5 bases). Per germline, CDR1 LGHNT and CDR2 FRNRAP. This CDR3 is built from 15 residues. V was trimmed by 6 bases and J by 3 bases, leaving 18 bases between them. CDR3 DNA: TGTGCTAGTGGGATAATAGGGGTGGAGCTCTACGAGCAGTACTTC. Its protein product is CASGIIGVELYEQYF.

The gene calls are TRBV5-4 and TRBJ2-2, with 8 bases matching TRBD2. This CDR3 region has 17 residues. With V trimmed by 4 bases and J by 1 base, 9 bases remained unmatched. The germline V gene has CDR1 SGHNT and CDR2 YYREEE (reference sequence). CDR3 sequence (DNA): TGTGCCAGCAGCCCGGGACTAGTGAGGGAGAACACCGGGGAGCTGTTTTTT. Its protein is CASSPGLVRENTGELFF. The full variable domain, in which reference TRBV5-4 and TRBJ2-2 provide the parts outside the CDR3, is ETGVTQSPTHLIKTRGQQVTLRCSSQSGHNTVSWYQQALGQGPQFIFQYYREEENGRGNFPPRFSGLQFPNYSSELNVNALELDDSALYLCASSPGLVRENTGELFFGEGSRLTVL.

V gene TRBV19 combines with J gene TRBJ2-6; 7 bases are a match to TRBD1. Germline V gene lookup returns CDR1 LNHDA and CDR2 SQIVND (reference sequence). The CDR3 loop spans 16 amino acids. After removal of 2 bases from V and 2 bases from J, the junction contained 3 bases not matched to a gene. The CDR3 reads CASSIPTGAGANVLTF. The CDR3 DNA is TGTGCCAGTAGTATACCTACAGGGGCTGGGGCCAACGTCCTGACTTTC.

The genes are TRBV5-4 and TRBJ2-1, with 11 bases aligning to TRBD2. The CDR3 is 15 amino acids. In germline, CDR1 is SGHNT, CDR2 YYREEE (reference sequence). V shed 0 bases and J 5 bases; nucleotides not matched to a gene: 1. CDR3 in DNA: TGTGCCAGCAGCTTGGGGACTAGCGGGCACAATGAGCAGTTCTTC. Residues: CASSLGTSGHNEQFF.

V is TRBV6-6 and J is TRBJ1-1, with D unresolved. Trimming pared 4 bases from V and 0 bases from J, leaving 9 bases between. Germline V lookup: CDR1 MNHNY, CDR2 SVGAGI (reference sequence). The CDR3 runs to 14 residues. The DNA of the CDR3 is TGTGCCAGCAGTTCGCACCGCATGAACACTGAAGCTTTCTTT. Protein sequence: CASSSHRMNTEAFF.

V and J are TRBV19 and TRBJ2-5, with D maybe TRBD2 (6 bases). V was trimmed by 3 bases and J by 9 bases, leaving 17 bases between them. This CDR3 is 14 amino acids long. Germline CDR1 reads LNHDA; CDR2 reads SQIVND (reference sequence). CDR3 sequence (DNA): TGTGCCAGTAGTATGGACGGGGAGGCTCAGGCCCAGTACTTC. Protein: CASSMDGEAQAQYF.

The chain links TRBV2 to TRBJ2-7; 7 positions match TRBD1. Losses at the gene ends were 4 bases for V and 2 bases for J; bases not matched to a gene: 5. The CDR3 has 14 residues. Germline CDR1 is SNHLY and CDR2 is FYNNEI. CDR3 protein: CASSATGMPYEQYF. In DNA form, the CDR3 reads TGTGCCAGCAGTGCGACAGGGATGCCCTACGAGCAGTACTTC.

V and J are TRBV5-4 and TRBJ2-5; D is ambiguous. The CDR3 consists of 15 residues. CDR1 is SGHNT and CDR2 is YYREEE in the germline V gene (reference sequence). V gave up 4 bases and J gave up 1 base, with 14 bases separating them. This chain's CDR3 is CASSPDSRSQETQYF. The CDR3, as DNA: TGTGCCAGCAGCCCGGATTCGCGCAGCCAAGAGACCCAGTACTTC.

This rearrangement joins TRBV27 to TRBJ1-4; D is perhaps TRBD1 (6 bases). CDR1 MNHEY and CDR2 SMNVEV come from the germline V gene (reference sequence). V lost 3 bases, J lost 6 bases, and 14 bases lay in between. The CDR3 extends over 15 amino acids. The chain's CDR3 is CASSLRQGPYEKLFF. The CDR3 nucleotides read TGTGCCAGCAGTTTGCGTCAGGGGCCGTATGAAAAACTGTTTTTT.

This CDR3 is CASSVQGSGGYTF. Written as DNA, the CDR3 is TGTGCCAGCAGTGTTCAGGGGAGCGGTGGCTACACCTTC. The chain links TRBV6-1 to TRBJ1-2; a possible D gene is TRBD1 (6 bases). Looked up from germline, CDR1 is MNHNS and CDR2 is SASEGT. The V and J ends lost 4 bases and 7 bases respectively, with 13 bases between them. The CDR3 sequence is 13 residues long.

This rearrangement joins TRBV28 to TRBJ2-5; 7 nucleotides match TRBD1. CDR3 size: 15 residues. Germline V gene data show CDR1 as MDHEN and CDR2 as SYDVKM. The ends lost 3 bases at V and 2 bases at J; junction bases unmatched: 6. CDR3 sequence: CASSLSQGLQETQYF. In DNA, the CDR3 is TGTGCCAGCAGTTTGTCACAGGGGTTGCAAGAGACCCAGTACTTC.

The chain uses TRBV5-1 and TRBJ2-1; D is perhaps TRBD2 (6 bases). This CDR3 has 15 amino acids. Trimming took off 0 bases at V and 10 bases at J, with 17 bases between the two ends. CDR1 and CDR2 (germline): SGHRS, YFSETQ. CDR3 DNA: TGCGCCAGCAGCTTGGAATTTAGCGGACCCGTAGAGCAGTTCTTC. Translation gives CASSLEFSGPVEQFF. Supplemented by reference TRBV5-1 and TRBJ2-1, the full variable domain reads KAGVTQTPRYLIKTRGQQVTLSCSPISGHRSVSWYQQTPGQGLQFLFEYFSETQRNKGNFPGRFSGRQFSNSRSEMNVSTLELGDSALYLCASSLEFSGPVEQFFGPGTRLTVL.

The chain couples TRBV5-1 to TRBJ2-7, with D possibly being TRBD1 or TRBD2 (5 bases each). Germline V CDR1 and CDR2: SGHRS, YFSETQ. CDR3 length: 14 residues. Between the trimmed V and J ends, which lost 0 bases and 2 bases, there was a span of 9 bases. Here the CDR3 DNA reads TGCGCCAGCAGCTTGGCCGGGGCAGCCTACGAGCAGTACTTC. This gives the protein CASSLAGAAYEQYF. Filled out from reference TRBV5-1 and TRBJ2-7, the complete variable domain reads KAGVTQTPRYLIKTRGQQVTLSCSPISGHRSVSWYQQTPGQGLQFLFEYFSETQRNKGNFPGRFSGRQFSNSRSEMNVSTLELGDSALYLCASSLAGAAYEQYFGPGTRLTVT.

J is TRBJ1-5 and V is TRBV28; the D gene is possibly TRBD1 (5 bases). The germline CDR1 and CDR2 sequences are MDHEN and SYDVKM. Trimming shortened V by 3 bases and J by 3 bases, and 9 bases separated the two germline ends. This CDR3 region has 14 residues. In DNA, the CDR3 is TGTGCCAGCAGTTTGGGGCAGACCAATCAGCCCCAGCATTTT. It specifies CASSLGQTNQPQHF.

The rearrangement joins TRBV5-4 to TRBJ1-2, with D unclear. Germline CDR1 SGHNT, CDR2 YYREEE (reference sequence). The CDR3 sequence is 14 residues long. Trimming stripped 4 bases from V and 1 base from J, with 11 bases between. DNA for the CDR3: TGTGCCAGCAGCAGATCCGACCGTAACTATGGCTACACCTTC. It translates to CASSRSDRNYGYTF.

This clone was recorded only once. This chain joins TRBV28 and TRBJ1-1; D uncertain. Germline lookup yields CDR1 MDHEN and CDR2 SYDVKM. The CDR3 consists of 14 residues. V was clipped by 7 bases and J by 1 base, with 13 bases between them. The CDR3 DNA sequence: TGTGCCAGCACCGGACCGAATAGGAACACTGAAGCTTTCTTT. Its protein is CASTGPNRNTEAFF.

The chain is built from TRBV5-6 and TRBJ1-5; D unclear. Germline V lookup: CDR1 SGHDT, CDR2 YYEEEE. The CDR3 consists of 12 residues. Trimming shortened V by 2 bases and J by 5 bases, and 5 bases separated the two germline ends. CDR3 sequence: CASSLWDQPQHF. The CDR3 coding sequence is TGTGCCAGCAGCTTATGGGATCAGCCCCAGCATTTT. Variable domain in full (rest from reference TRBV5-6 and TRBJ1-5): DAGVTQSPTHLIKTRGQQVTLRCSPKSGHDTVSWYQQALGQGPQFIFQYYEEEERQRGNFPDRFSGHQFPNYSSELNVNALLLGDSALYLCASSLWDQPQHFGDGTRLSIL.

This clone turned up a few times. J is TRBJ1-1 and V is TRBV11-2, with D possibly TRBD1 on 5 matching bases. CDR3 size: 15 residues. CDR1 and CDR2 (germline): SGHAT, FQNNGV. Trimming cost V 5 bases and J 3 bases, with 16 bases left between them. CDR3 loop: CASSARPGGDTEAFF. The CDR3 DNA sequence: TGTGCCAGCAGCGCCCGGCCTGGAGGGGACACTGAAGCTTTCTTT. Complete variable domain (other parts from reference TRBV11-2 and TRBJ1-1): EAGVAQSPRYKIIEKRQSVAFWCNPISGHATLYWYQQILGQGPKLLIQFQNNGVVDDSQLPKDRFSAERLKGVDSTLKIQPAKLEDSAVYLCASSARPGGDTEAFFGQGTRLTVV.

This chain links TRBV4-1 with TRBJ1-3, with D unclear. Trimming pared 0 bases from V and 3 bases from J, leaving 9 bases between. Germline CDR1 is MGHRA and CDR2 is YSYEKL. This CDR3 comprises 15 residues. In nucleotides, the CDR3 is TGCGCCAGCAGCCAAGATAGCGGGGTTGGAAACACCATATATTTT. Protein: CASSQDSGVGNTIYF.

This chain links TRBV7-2 with TRBJ1-5, with a tentative D call TRBD1 (6 bases). The V gene's germline CDR1 is SGHTA and CDR2 FQGNSA. This CDR3 has 15 amino acids. V was shortened by 1 base and J by 3 bases, with 10 bases between the two germline ends. The CDR3 protein is CASSLVGDNNQPQHF. In DNA form, the CDR3 reads TGTGCCAGCAGCTTAGTCGGGGACAACAATCAGCCCCAGCATTTT.

The chain joins TRBV5-4 to TRBJ2-1; 12 bases are a match to TRBD2. The trim removed 4 bases at V and 8 bases at J, leaving 7 bases unmatched. CDR3 size: 15 residues. The V gene's germline CDR1 is SGHNT and CDR2 YYREEE (reference sequence). CDR3 loop: CASSSTTSGSYEQFF. CDR3 nucleotide sequence: TGTGCCAGCAGCAGTACGACTAGCGGGAGCTATGAGCAGTTCTTC.

This CDR3 is CASSYEAVPLYEQYF. In DNA form, the CDR3 reads TGCGCCAGCAGCTACGAGGCGGTCCCCCTCTACGAGCAGTACTTC. The chain couples TRBV4-3 to TRBJ2-7; D call uncertain. Trimming shortened V by 5 bases and J by 3 bases, and 17 bases separated the two germline ends. The CDR3 spans 15 residues. CDR1 LGHNA and CDR2 YSLEER come from the germline V gene.

The chain has TRBV28 and TRBJ1-5; D is unresolved. Trimming cost V 6 bases and J 0 bases, with 9 bases left between them. The CDR3 length is 14 residues. Germline values: CDR1 MDHEN, CDR2 SYDVKM. CDR3 DNA sequence: TGTGCCAGCAGAAACAAGGATAGCAATCAGCCCCAGCATTTT. Protein: CASRNKDSNQPQHF.